This TCR beta chain was sequenced for a study of patients and donors after allogeneic stem cell transplantation. TCRdb analysed the RT-PCR reads with MiXCR anew, one entry per CDR3 protein. The sample includes some 87,000 distinct CDR3 sequences, 40% to 60% seen only once; the top ten take about 58%. V was trimmed by 4 bases and J by 4 bases, leaving 14 bases between them. CDR3 length: 15 residues. Germline CDR1 MNHEY, CDR2 SVGEGT. The chain carries TRBV6-2 or TRBV6-3 and TRBJ1-5; D call uncertain. This sequence was found in a human donor who was either an allogeneic HSCT recipient or a stem cell or donor lymphocyte infusion donor (not recorded which). It is not recorded whose cells these are; they may come from a transplant donor. The sequenced sample consisted of blood, either unsorted or a sorted T cell fraction (not recorded which). The CDR3 DNA sequence: TGTGCCAGCAGTTCCACCGGGTGGGCAAATCAGCCCCAGCATTTT. The encoded protein is CASSSTGWANQPQHF.